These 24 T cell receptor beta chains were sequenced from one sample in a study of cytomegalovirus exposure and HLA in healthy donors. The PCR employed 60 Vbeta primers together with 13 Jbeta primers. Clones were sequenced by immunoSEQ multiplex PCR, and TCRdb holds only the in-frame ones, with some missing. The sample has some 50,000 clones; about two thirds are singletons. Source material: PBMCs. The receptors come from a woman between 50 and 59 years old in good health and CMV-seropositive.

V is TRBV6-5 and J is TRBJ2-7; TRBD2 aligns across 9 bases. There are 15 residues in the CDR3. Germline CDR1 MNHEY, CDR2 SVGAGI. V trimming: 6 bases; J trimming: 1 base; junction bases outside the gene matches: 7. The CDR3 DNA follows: TGTGCCAGCAGCACTCGGACTAGCGCTTCCTACGAGCAGTACTTC. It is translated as CASSTRTSASYEQYF.

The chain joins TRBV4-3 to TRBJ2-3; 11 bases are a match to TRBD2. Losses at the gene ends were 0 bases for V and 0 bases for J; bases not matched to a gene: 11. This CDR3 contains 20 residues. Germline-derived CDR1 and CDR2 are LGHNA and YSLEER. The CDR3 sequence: CASSQDGVAGGPSSTDTQYF. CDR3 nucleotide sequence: TGCGCCAGCAGCCAAGATGGGGTAGCGGGAGGGCCCTCTAGCACAGATACGCAGTATTTT.

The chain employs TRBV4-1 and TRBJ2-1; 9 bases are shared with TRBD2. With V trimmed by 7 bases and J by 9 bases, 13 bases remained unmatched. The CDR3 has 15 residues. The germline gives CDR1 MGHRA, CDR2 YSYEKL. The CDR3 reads CASTLRAGGQGEQFF. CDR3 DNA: TGCGCCAGCACCCTCCGTGCGGGAGGGCAGGGTGAGCAGTTCTTC.

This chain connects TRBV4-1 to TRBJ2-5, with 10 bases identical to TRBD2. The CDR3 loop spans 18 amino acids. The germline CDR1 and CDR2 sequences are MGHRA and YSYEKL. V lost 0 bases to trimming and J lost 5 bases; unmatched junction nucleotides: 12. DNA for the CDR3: TGCGCCAGCAGCCAAGACAATCCCGCTAGCGGGGGTAAGGAGACCCAGTACTTC. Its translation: CASSQDNPASGGKETQYF.

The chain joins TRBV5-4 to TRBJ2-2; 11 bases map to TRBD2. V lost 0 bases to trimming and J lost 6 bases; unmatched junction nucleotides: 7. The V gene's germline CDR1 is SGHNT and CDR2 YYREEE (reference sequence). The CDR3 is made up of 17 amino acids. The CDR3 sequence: CASSLGGSGGGPGELFF. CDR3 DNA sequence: TGTGCCAGCAGCTTGGGTGGTAGCGGGGGGGGGCCCGGGGAGCTGTTTTTT.

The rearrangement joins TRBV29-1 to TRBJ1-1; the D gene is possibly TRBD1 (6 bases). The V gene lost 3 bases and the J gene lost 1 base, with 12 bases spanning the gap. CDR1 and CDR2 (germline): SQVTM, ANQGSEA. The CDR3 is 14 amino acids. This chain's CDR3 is CSVDTRGGNTEAFF. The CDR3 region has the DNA TGCAGCGTTGATACCAGGGGCGGGAACACTGAAGCTTTCTTT.

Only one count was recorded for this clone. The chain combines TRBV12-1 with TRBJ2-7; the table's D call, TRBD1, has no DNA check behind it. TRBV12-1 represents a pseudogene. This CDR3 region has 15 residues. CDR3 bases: TGTGCCAGCAGCTTCCCAAAGGGGGCTCTATACGAGCAGTACTTC. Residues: CASSFPKGALYEQYF.

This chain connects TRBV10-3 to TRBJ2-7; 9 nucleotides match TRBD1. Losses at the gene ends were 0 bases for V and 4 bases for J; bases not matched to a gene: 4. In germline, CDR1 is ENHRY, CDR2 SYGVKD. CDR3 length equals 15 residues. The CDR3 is CAISESDRGHYEQYF. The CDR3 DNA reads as TGTGCCATCAGTGAGTCGGACAGGGGCCATTACGAGCAGTACTTC.

In DNA form, the CDR3 reads TGTGCCAGCAGTATCCGTGACAGGGTCTATGGCTACACCTTC. Translating it yields CASSIRDRVYGYTF. The V gene is TRBV6-6, the J gene TRBJ1-2; 7 bases agree with TRBD1. Germline V gene lookup returns CDR1 MNHNY and CDR2 SVGAGI (reference sequence). V gave up 5 bases and J gave up 4 bases; unmatched junction bases: 7. CDR3 length: 14 amino acids.

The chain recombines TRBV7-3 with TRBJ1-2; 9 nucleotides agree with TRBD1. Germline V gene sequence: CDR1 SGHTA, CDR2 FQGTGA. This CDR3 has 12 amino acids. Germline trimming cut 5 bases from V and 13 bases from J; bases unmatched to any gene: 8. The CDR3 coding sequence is TGTGCCAGCAGCCCAACAGGGGGCGCCGTCACCTTC. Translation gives CASSPTGGAVTF.

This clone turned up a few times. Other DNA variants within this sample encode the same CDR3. The CDR3 here is CASSLRESNQPQHF. The DNA for the CDR3 is TGTGCCAGCAGTTTACGAGAGAGCAATCAGCCCCAGCATTTT. The chain links TRBV27 to TRBJ1-5; D is unresolved. There are 14 residues in the CDR3. V was clipped by 2 bases and J by 1 base, with 6 bases between them. Germline V gives CDR1 MNHEY, CDR2 SMNVEV (reference sequence).

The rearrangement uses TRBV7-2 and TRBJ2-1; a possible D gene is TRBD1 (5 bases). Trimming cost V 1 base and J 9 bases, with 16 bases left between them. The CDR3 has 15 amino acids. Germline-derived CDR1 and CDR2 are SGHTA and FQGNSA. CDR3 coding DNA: TGTGCCAGCAGCTTAGGGGGCTCCCTTAGGTCTGAGCAGTTCTTC. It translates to CASSLGGSLRSEQFF.

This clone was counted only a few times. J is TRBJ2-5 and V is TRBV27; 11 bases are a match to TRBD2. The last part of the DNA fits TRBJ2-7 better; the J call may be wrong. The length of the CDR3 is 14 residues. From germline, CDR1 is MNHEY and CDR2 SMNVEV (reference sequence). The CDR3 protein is CASRSTSGIYEQYF. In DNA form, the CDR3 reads TGTGCCAGCAGATCGACTAGCGGGATCTACGAGCAGTACTTC.

CDR3 bases: TGTGCCAGCAGCGCACCACATGATGGGACAGGGAATGAGCAGTTCTTC. Translation gives CASSAPHDGTGNEQFF. The chain has TRBV7-9 and TRBJ2-1; 9 bases map to TRBD1. Germline CDR1 and CDR2: SEHNR and FQNEAQ (reference sequence). CDR3 size: 16 residues. Germline trimming cut 5 bases from V and 7 bases from J; bases unmatched to any gene: 12.

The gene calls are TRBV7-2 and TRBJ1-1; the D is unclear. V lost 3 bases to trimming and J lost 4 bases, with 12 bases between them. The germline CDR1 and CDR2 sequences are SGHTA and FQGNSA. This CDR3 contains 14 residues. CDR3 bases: TGTGCCAGCAGCTTCGGAATTGGAGGCACTGAAGCTTTCTTT. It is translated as CASSFGIGGTEAFF.

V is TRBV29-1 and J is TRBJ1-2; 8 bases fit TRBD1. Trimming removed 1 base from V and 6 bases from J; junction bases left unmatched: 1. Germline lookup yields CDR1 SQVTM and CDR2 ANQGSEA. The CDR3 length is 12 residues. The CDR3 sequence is CSVEGQGNGYTF. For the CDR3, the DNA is TGCAGCGTTGAAGGACAGGGGAATGGCTACACCTTC.

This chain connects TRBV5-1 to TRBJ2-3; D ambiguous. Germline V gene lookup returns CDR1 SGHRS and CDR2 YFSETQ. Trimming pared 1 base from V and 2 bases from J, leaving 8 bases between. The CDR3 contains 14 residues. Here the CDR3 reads CASSLKQFTDTQYF. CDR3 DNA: TGCGCCAGCAGCTTGAAACAGTTCACAGATACGCAGTATTTT.

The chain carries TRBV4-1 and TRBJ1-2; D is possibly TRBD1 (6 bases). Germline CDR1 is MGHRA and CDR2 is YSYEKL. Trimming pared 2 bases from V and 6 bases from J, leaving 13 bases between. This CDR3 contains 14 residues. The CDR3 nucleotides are TGCGCCAGCAGCCAATCGACAGGATCTAATGGCTACACCTTC. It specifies CASSQSTGSNGYTF.

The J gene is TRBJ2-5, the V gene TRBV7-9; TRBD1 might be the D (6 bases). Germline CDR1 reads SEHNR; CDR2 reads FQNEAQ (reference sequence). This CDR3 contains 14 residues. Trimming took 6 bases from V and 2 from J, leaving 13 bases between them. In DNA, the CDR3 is TGTGCCAGCAGTTCCCAGGGGTGGCAAGAGACCCAGTACTTC. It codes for CASSSQGWQETQYF.

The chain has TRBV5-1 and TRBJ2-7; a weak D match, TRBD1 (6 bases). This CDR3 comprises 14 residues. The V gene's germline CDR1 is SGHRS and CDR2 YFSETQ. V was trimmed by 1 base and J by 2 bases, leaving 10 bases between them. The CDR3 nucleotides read TGCGCCAGCAGCTTGTACCCAGGGGCCTACGAGCAGTACTTC. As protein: CASSLYPGAYEQYF.

The CDR3 DNA is TGTGCCAGCAGACGCCCGGGACTCCCTTCTAACTATGGCTACACCTTC. It codes for CASRRPGLPSNYGYTF. The chain uses TRBV5-6 and TRBJ1-2; possibly TRBD1 for D (5 bases). The CDR3 is made up of 16 amino acids. From germline, CDR1 is SGHDT and CDR2 YYEEEE. Between the trimmed V and J ends, which lost 5 bases and 0 bases, there was a span of 17 bases. Using reference TRBV5-6 and TRBJ1-2 for the parts outside the CDR3, the full variable domain is DAGVTQSPTHLIKTRGQQVTLRCSPKSGHDTVSWYQQALGQGPQFIFQYYEEEERQRGNFPDRFSGHQFPNYSSELNVNALLLGDSALYLCASRRPGLPSNYGYTFGSGTRLTVV.

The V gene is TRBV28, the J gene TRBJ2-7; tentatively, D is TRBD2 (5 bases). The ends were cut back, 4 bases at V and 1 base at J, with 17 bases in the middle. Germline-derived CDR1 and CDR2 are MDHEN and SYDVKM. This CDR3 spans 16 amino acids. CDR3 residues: CASSSQTPRGSYEQYF. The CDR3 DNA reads TGTGCCAGCAGTTCCCAGACCCCTCGAGGGTCCTACGAGCAGTACTTC.

The DNA of the CDR3 is TGTGCCAGCAGCGCTACACTAGCGGCAGATACGCAGTATTTT. It yields the protein CASSATLAADTQYF. The chain combines TRBV6-4 with TRBJ2-3, with 8 bases lining up with TRBD2. V dropped 6 bases and J dropped 4; count of bases not matched to a gene: 6. The germline gives CDR1 MRHNA, CDR2 SNTAGT. The CDR3 extends over 14 amino acids.

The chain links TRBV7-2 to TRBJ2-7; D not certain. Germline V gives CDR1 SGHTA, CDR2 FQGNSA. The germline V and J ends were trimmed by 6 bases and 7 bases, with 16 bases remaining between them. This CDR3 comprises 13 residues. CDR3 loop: CASSMLGFREQYF. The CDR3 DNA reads TGTGCCAGCAGTATGCTCGGTTTCAGGGAGCAGTACTTC.